This TCR beta chain was obtained from a study of blood T cell repertoires in COVID-19. About the study: The United States, Italy and Spain were the sources of the acute and convalescent COVID-19 samples. The analysed material was cDNA or gDNA that came from T cells, B-cell-depleted T cells, or PBMCs.

Per the authors' pipeline: Amplification of reference gene primers was used by the study to estimate nucleated cell counts. The method was immunoSEQ multiplex PCR; TCRdb's version includes in-frame clones alone and lacks a portion of them. The DNA was the basis for D and trimming; V, J and clone size are from that table. The table shows more than 85,000 clones, with less than 85% occurring only once. CDR1 is LGHNA, CDR2 YSLEER, per germline. V lost 1 base to trimming and J lost 0 bases, with 12 bases between them. The CDR3 is 16 amino acids. Sequenced input: peripheral blood. V is TRBV4-3 and J is TRBJ1-2; D is perhaps TRBD1 (5 bases). The sequence derives from a human donor in a cohort sampled during active or convalescent COVID-19. DNA for the CDR3: TGCGCCAGCAGCCAAGCCGCGGGGGAAGCTAACTATGGCTACACCTTC. Translation gives CASSQAAGEANYGYTF.